These 5 T cell receptor beta chains were all obtained from the same sample, sequenced in a study of response to subunit inactivated influenza vaccine (dated by TCRdb to the late 2010s). Library preparation used RT-PCR. Reads for this sample came from an Illumina HiSeq 2500. In-frame beta chains were kept once TCRdb had trimmed the public reads at Q25 with fastp and called clones with MiXCR. A single entry per CDR3 protein holds the most common genes and DNA from its merged rows. This sample lists 800,000 to 1,000,000 distinct CDR3 sequences; about 20% were detected once. In total, the top ten clones hold more than 8.5% of the sample. Sequenced here: PBMCs from blood, sampled more than 4 days after vaccination. The receptor set was obtained from a man between 50 and 59 years old who received an inactivated influenza vaccine. Donor details come from another sample of the same person, matched by shared clones.

The J gene is TRBJ2-2, the V gene TRBV20-1; 8 bases are shared with TRBD1. V lost 3 bases, J lost 6 bases, and 6 bases stayed unmatched. The germline gives CDR1 DFQATT, CDR2 SNEGSKA (reference sequence). This CDR3 has 14 residues. Here the CDR3 reads CSASKGQGAGELFF. The DNA for the CDR3 is TGCAGTGCTAGTAAAGGACAGGGCGCCGGGGAGCTGTTTTTT.

The chain employs TRBV3-1 and TRBJ2-2; maybe TRBD1 (6 bases). This CDR3 has 14 residues. The V and J ends lost 7 bases and 0 bases respectively, with 9 bases between them. Germline assignment: CDR1 LGHDT and CDR2 YNNKEL (reference sequence). CDR3 residues: CASKTGSNTGELFF. CDR3 bases: TGTGCCAGCAAGACAGGTTCGAACACCGGGGAGCTGTTTTTT. Complete variable domain (other parts from reference TRBV3-1 and TRBJ2-2): DTAVSQTPKYLVTQMGNDKSIKCEQNLGHDTMYWYKQDSKKFLKIMFSYNNKELIINETVPNRFSPKSPDKAHLNLHINSLELGDSAVYFCASKTGSNTGELFFGEGSRLTVL.

This clonotype was recorded many times. The chain is built from TRBV7-2 and TRBJ2-5; D unresolved. The CDR3 length is 11 residues. The ends were cut back, 1 base at V and 13 bases at J, with 10 bases in the middle. Germline V gives CDR1 SGHTA, CDR2 FQGNSA. This CDR3 is CASSLGHSVYF. Written as DNA, the CDR3 is TGTGCCAGCAGCTTAGGCCATTCCGTGTACTTC.

This chain links TRBV7-2 with TRBJ1-2; 7 nucleotides line up with TRBD1. The CDR3 consists of 14 residues. V lost 5 bases and J lost 3; bases outside the gene matches: 6. Germline assignment: CDR1 SGHTA and CDR2 FQGNSA. CDR3 sequence reads: CASSLTGTDYGYTF. The CDR3 DNA is TGTGCCAGCAGCCTTACCGGGACAGACTATGGCTACACCTTC.

This clonotype has just a few counts. This sequence joins TRBV5-6 and TRBJ1-3, with a possible D match to TRBD1 (5 bases). V was shortened by 0 bases and J by 3 bases, with 10 bases between the two germline ends. CDR3 length: 15 residues. The germline CDR1 and CDR2 sequences are SGHDT and YYEEEE. The CDR3 DNA follows: TGTGCCAGCAGCTTGGGAGGGGATTTTGGAAACACCATATATTTT. Its protein is CASSLGGDFGNTIYF.